This T cell receptor (beta chain) was observed in a study of cytomegalovirus exposure and HLA in healthy donors. This CDR3 region has 13 residues. Germline V gives CDR1 LNHDA, CDR2 SQIVND (reference sequence). Losses at the gene ends were 4 bases for V and 2 bases for J; bases not matched to a gene: 1. PCR amplification relied on 60 Vbeta primers (plus 13 Jbeta primers). The repertoire was sequenced with immunoSEQ multiplex PCR; TCRdb's copy has only in-frame clones and lacks some. In the table there are 65,000 to 85,000 clones, under 80% of which are singletons. V gene TRBV19 combines with J gene TRBJ2-7; the match to TRBD1 covers 8 bases. Sequenced material: PBMCs. The sequence was obtained from a male donor in good health and CMV-seropositive. This CDR3 reads CASSSRGPYEQYF. The CDR3 DNA reads as TGTGCCAGTAGTAGCAGGGGGCCCTACGAGCAGTACTTC.